One and the same sample provided the 4 T cell receptor beta chains below, sequenced in a study of control samples from healthy donors and cancer patients. TCRdb keeps only in-frame clones here, not all; method: immunoSEQ multiplex PCR. The sample carries approximately 87,000 clones, 80% to 95% recorded once. Sequenced: PBMCs. The receptors were sampled from a woman aged 40 to 50 with lung cancer.

The V and J genes are TRBV7-6 and TRBJ2-5, with TRBD2 identical over 13 bases. The J segment lost 5 bases and the V segment lost 5 bases, leaving 5 bases of the junction unmatched. This CDR3 spans 15 amino acids. Germline V lookup: CDR1 SGHVS, CDR2 FNYEAQ. The CDR3 reads CASSLTSGGAETQYF. In DNA, the CDR3 is TGTGCCAGCAGCCTCACTAGCGGGGGGGCTGAGACCCAGTACTTC. Based on the CDR3 plus reference TRBV7-6 and TRBJ2-5, the full variable domain is GAGVSQSPRYKVTKRGQDVALRCDPISGHVSLYWYRQALGQGPEFLTYFNYEAQQDKSGLPNDRFSAERPEGSISTLTIQRTEQRDSAMYRCASSLTSGGAETQYFGPGTRLLVL.

V is TRBV6-5 and J is TRBJ1-5, with 8 bases lining up with TRBD1. CDR1 is MNHEY and CDR2 is SVGAGI in the germline V gene. The CDR3 contains 14 residues. V lost 10 bases to trimming and J lost 2 bases; unmatched junction nucleotides: 7. This CDR3 reads CATREDRGNQPQHF. For the CDR3, the DNA is TGTGCCACCCGGGAGGACAGGGGCAATCAGCCCCAGCATTTT.

This clone was recorded only once. CDR3 sequence reads: CASSRGTGDVTGELFF. CDR3 DNA sequence: TGTGCCAGCTCCCGGGGGACAGGAGACGTCACCGGGGAGCTGTTTTTT. The chain combines TRBV18 with TRBJ2-2, with 8 bases identical to TRBD1. This CDR3 spans 16 amino acids. Germline values: CDR1 KGHSH, CDR2 LQKENI. The ends lost 6 bases at V and 4 bases at J; junction bases unmatched: 10. Based on the CDR3 plus reference TRBV18 and TRBJ2-2, the full variable domain is NAGVMQNPRHLVRRRGQEARLRCSPMKGHSHVYWYRQLPEEGLKFMVYLQKENIIDESGMPKERFSAEFPKEGPSILRIQQVVRGDSAAYFCASSRGTGDVTGELFFGEGSRLTVL.

V usage is TRBV6-5 and J usage is TRBJ1-1, with D perhaps matching TRBD1 (5 bases). CDR3 length: 15 amino acids. Per the germline V gene, CDR1 is MNHEY and CDR2 is SVGAGI. V lost 8 bases to trimming and J lost 3 bases, with 19 bases between them. CDR3 nucleotide sequence: TGTGCCAGCTCCTCCGGGACGCCTTCTTACACTGAAGCTTTCTTT. This codes for CASSSGTPSYTEAFF.